This paragraph covers one T cell receptor (beta chain) sequence. Because the CDR3 is missing its conserved closing phenylalanine or tryptophan, this is likely a read error. The limits of the CDR3 on the DNA are not certain, so only TCRdb's listed CDR3 is given. The data derive from a study of control samples from healthy donors and cancer patients. Only in-frame clones appear in the TCRdb table, and some are missing; sequencing was by immunoSEQ multiplex PCR. The top ten hold more than 4% of the sample, which has 140,000 to 150,000 clones, 75% to 90% seen once. The V gene's germline CDR1 is SGHTS and CDR2 YDEGEE. Both ends counted, the CDR3 spans 11 residues.

Sequencing input: blood. This clonotype was sampled from a man between 25 and 39 years old in good health. This chain joins TRBV5-8 and TRBJ1-1. CDR3 loop: CASRKVLPADL.